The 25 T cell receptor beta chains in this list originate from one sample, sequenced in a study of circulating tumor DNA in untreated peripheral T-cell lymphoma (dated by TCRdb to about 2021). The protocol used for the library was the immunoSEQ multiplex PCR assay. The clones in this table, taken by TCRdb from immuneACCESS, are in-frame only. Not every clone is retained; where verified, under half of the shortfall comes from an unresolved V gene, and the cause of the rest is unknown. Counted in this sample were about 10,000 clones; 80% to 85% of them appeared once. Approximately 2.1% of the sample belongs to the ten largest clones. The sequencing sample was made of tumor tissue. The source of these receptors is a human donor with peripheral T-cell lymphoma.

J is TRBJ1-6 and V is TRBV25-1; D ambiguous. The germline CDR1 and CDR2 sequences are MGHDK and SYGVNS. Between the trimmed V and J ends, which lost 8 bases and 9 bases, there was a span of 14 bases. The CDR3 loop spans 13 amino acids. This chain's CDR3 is CASGPPGVSPLHF. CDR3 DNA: TGTGCCAGCGGGCCTCCAGGAGTTTCACCCCTCCACTTT.

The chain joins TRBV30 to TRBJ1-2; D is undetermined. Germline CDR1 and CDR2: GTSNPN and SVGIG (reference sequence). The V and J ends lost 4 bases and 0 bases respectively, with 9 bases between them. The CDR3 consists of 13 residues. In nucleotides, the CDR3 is TGTGCCTGGATGTCCGGCTCTAACTATGGCTACACCTTC. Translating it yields CAWMSGSNYGYTF.

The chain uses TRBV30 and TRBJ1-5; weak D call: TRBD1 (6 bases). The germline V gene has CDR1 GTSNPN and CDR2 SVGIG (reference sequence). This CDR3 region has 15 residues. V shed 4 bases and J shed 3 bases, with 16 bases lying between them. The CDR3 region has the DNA TGTGCCTGGACTAACCCTCGACAGGTCAATCAGCCCCAGCATTTT. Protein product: CAWTNPRQVNQPQHF.

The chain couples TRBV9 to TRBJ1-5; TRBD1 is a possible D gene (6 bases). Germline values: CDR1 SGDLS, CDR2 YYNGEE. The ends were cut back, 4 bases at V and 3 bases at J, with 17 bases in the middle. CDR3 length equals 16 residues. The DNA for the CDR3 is TGTGCCAGCAGCAGGATAGGACAGCTGAACAATCAGCCCCAGCATTTT. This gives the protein CASSRIGQLNNQPQHF.

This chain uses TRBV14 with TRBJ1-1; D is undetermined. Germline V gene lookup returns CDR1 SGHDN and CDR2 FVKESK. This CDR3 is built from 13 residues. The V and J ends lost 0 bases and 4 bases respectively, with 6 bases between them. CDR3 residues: CASSQDLSTEAFF. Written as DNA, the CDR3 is TGTGCCAGCAGCCAAGATTTGAGCACTGAAGCTTTCTTT.

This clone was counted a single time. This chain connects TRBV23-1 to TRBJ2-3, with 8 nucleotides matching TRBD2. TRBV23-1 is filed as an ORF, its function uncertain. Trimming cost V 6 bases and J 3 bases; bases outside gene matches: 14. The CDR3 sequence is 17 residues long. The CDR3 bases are TGCGCCAGCAGCCAAGATACGGGAGCGGGGGATACAGATACGCAGTATTTT. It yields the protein CASSQDTGAGDTDTQYF.

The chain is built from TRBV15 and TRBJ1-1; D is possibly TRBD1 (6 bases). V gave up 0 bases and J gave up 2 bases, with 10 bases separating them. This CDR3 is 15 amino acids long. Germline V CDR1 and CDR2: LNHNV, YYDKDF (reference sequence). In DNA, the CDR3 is TGTGCCACCAGCAGAGATCCGGGGGCCAACACTGAAGCTTTCTTT. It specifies CATSRDPGANTEAFF.

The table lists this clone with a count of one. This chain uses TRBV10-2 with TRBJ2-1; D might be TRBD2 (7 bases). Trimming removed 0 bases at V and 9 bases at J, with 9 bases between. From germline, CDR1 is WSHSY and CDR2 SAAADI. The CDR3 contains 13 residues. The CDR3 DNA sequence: TGCGCCAGCAGTGAGTCAGGGGGGGCTGAGCAGTTCTTC. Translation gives CASSESGGAEQFF.

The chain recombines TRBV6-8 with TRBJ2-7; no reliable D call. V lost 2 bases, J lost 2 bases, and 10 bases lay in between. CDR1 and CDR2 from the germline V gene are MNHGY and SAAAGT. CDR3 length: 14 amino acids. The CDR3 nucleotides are TGTGCCAGCAGTTACAGGGAATGGGCCTACGAGCAGTACTTC. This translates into CASSYREWAYEQYF.

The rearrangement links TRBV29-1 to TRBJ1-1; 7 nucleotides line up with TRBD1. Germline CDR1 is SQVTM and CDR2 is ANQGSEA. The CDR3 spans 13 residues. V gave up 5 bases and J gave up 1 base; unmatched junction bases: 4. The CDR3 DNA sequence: TGCAGCGTTACAGGGGTTGCGAACACTGAAGCTTTCTTT. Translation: CSVTGVANTEAFF.

CDR3 amino acids: CAISESAGQGEYEQYF. CDR3 bases: TGTGCCATCAGTGAGTCCGCGGGACAGGGGGAATACGAGCAGTACTTC. This chain links TRBV10-3 with TRBJ2-7; 11 nucleotides align to TRBD1. This CDR3 comprises 16 residues. With V trimmed by 0 bases and J by 4 bases, 5 bases remained unmatched. Germline V gives CDR1 ENHRY, CDR2 SYGVKD.

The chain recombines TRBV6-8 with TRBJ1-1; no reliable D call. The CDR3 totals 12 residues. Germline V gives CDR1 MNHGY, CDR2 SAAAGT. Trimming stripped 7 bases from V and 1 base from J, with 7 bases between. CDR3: CASIGGNTEAFF. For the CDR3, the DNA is TGTGCCAGCATCGGAGGGAACACTGAAGCTTTCTTT.

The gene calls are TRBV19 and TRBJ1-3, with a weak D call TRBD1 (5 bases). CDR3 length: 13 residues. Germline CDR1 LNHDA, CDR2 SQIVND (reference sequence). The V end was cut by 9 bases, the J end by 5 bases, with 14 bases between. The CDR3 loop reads CASTPRQRNTIYF. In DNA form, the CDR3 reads TGTGCCAGCACCCCCAGACAGAGAAACACCATATATTTT.

The CDR3 DNA sequence: TGTGCCACCAGCAGAGGGGGACGGTCCTCTGGAAACACCATATATTTT. Translation gives CATSRGGRSSGNTIYF. The chain is built from TRBV15 and TRBJ1-3; D perhaps matches TRBD1 (5 bases). The germline V and J ends were trimmed by 1 base and 0 bases, with 10 bases remaining between them. CDR3 size: 16 residues. Germline CDR1 is LNHNV and CDR2 is YYDKDF (reference sequence). The variable domain in full, completed from reference TRBV15 and TRBJ1-3, reads DAMVIQNPRYQVTQFGKPVTLSCSQTLNHNVMYWYQQKSSQAPKLLFHYYDKDFNNEADTPDNFQSRRPNTSFCFLDIRSPGLGDTAMYLCATSRGGRSSGNTIYFGEGSWLTVV.

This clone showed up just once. The DNA for the CDR3 is TGTGCCAGTAGTATCGCTCAAGGGGTATTAGCTGAAGCTTTCTTT. Protein: CASSIAQGVLAEAFF. V gene TRBV19 combines with J gene TRBJ1-1, with D maybe TRBD1 (5 bases). With 3 bases removed from V and 6 bases from J, the gap between germline ends came to 17 bases. The germline CDR1 and CDR2 sequences are LNHDA and SQIVND (reference sequence). CDR3 length equals 15 residues.

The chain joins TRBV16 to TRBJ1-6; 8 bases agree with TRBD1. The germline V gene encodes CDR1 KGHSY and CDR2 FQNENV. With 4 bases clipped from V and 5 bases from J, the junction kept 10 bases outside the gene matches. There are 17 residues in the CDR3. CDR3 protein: CASSREDRVPDNSPLHF. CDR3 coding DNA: TGTGCCAGCAGCCGAGAGGACAGGGTTCCGGATAATTCACCCCTCCACTTT.

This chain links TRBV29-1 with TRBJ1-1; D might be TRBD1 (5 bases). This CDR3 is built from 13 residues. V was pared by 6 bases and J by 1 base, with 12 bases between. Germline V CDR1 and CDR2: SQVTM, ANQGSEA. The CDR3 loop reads CSVGPGPNTEAFF. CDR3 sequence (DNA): TGCAGCGTAGGCCCGGGGCCGAACACTGAAGCTTTCTTT. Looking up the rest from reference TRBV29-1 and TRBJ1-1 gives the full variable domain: SAVISQKPSRDICQRGTSLTIQCQVDSQVTMMFWYRQQPGQSLTLIATANQGSEATYESGFVIDKFPISRPNLTFSTLTVSNMSPEDSSIYLCSVGPGPNTEAFFGQGTRLTVV.

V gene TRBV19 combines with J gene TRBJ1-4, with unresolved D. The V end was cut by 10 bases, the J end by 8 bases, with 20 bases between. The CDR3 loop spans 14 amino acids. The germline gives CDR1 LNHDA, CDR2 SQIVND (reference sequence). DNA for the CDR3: TGTGCCACCAGATCTAAAGGGATCAGGGAAAAACTGTTTTTT. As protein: CATRSKGIREKLFF.

Written as DNA, the CDR3 is TGTGCCAGCTCGGCAGGGGAGAATCAGCCCCAGCATTTT. This encodes CASSAGENQPQHF. The chain couples TRBV18 to TRBJ1-5; tentative D call: TRBD1 (6 bases). Germline loops: CDR1 KGHSH, CDR2 LQKENI. V was cut by 6 bases and J by 4 bases, with 10 bases left in between. The CDR3 totals 13 residues.

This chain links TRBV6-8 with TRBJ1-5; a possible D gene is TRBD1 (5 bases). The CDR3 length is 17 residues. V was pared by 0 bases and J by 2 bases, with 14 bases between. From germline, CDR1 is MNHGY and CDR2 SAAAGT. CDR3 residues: CASSYSVGTGGNQPQHF. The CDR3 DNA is TGTGCCAGCAGTTACTCGGTCGGGACGGGGGGCAATCAGCCCCAGCATTTT.

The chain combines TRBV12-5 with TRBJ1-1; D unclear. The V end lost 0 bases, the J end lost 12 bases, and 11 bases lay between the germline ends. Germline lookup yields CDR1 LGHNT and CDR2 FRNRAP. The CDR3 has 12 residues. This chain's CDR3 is CASGLVLGGSFF. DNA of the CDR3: TGTGCTAGTGGTTTGGTACTCGGAGGGTCTTTCTTT.

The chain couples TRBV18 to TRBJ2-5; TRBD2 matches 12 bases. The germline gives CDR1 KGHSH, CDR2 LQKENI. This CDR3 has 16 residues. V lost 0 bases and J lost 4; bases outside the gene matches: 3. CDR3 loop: CASSPPTSGGPETQYF. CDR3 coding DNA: TGTGCCAGCTCACCACCGACTAGCGGGGGTCCAGAGACCCAGTACTTC.

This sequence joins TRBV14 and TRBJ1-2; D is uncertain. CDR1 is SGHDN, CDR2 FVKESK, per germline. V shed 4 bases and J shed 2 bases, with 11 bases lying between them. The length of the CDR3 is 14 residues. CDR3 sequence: CASSPRTGNYGYTF. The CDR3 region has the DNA TGTGCCAGCAGCCCTCGGACGGGCAACTATGGCTACACCTTC.

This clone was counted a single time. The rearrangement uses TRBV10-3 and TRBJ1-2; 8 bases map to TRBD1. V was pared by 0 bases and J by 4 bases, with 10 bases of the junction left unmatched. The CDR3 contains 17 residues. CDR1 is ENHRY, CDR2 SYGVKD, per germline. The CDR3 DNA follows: TGTGCCATCAGTGAGTCGGAAGGGACAGGATACTTCTATGGCTACACCTTC. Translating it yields CAISESEGTGYFYGYTF.

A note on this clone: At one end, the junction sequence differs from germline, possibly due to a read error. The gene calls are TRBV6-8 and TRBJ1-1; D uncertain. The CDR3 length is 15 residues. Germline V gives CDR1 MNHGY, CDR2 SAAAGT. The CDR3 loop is CASSYSGSMNTEAFF. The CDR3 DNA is TGTGCCAGCAGTTACTCGGGCTCGATGAATACTGAAGCTTTCTTT.